This T cell receptor beta chain was found in a study of shared clonotypes between healthy human individuals. The donors were all Caucasian adults (living in Nashville, Tennessee). This clone was recorded only once. Deep was the level used in running the assay. Splitting of each subset's genomic DNA was done evenly across several immunoSEQ plates. It was on ten immunoSEQ deep assay plates that unsorted PBMC DNA was sequenced. The repertoire was sequenced with immunoSEQ multiplex PCR; TCRdb's copy has only in-frame clones and lacks some. Of fewer than 650,000 clones detected, about 80% appear once; the ten largest clones hold about 12%. Sequenced material: PBMCs. The receptor comes from a woman aged 40 to 55 in good health. Some clones in this sample may be carry-over from other donors' samples.

The CDR3 bases are TGTGCCAGCAGCGCCCGGGACAGGGATGTCACAGATACGCAGTATTTT. Translating it yields CASSARDRDVTDTQYF. The genes are TRBV11-2 and TRBJ2-3; 9 nucleotides agree with TRBD1. The CDR3 has 16 amino acids. Trimming removed 5 bases from V and 2 bases from J; junction bases left unmatched: 8. Germline loops: CDR1 SGHAT, CDR2 FQNNGV.